This T cell receptor (beta chain) is from a study of Graves' ophthalmopathy and Graves' hyperthyroidism. Amplified TCR beta CDR3 regions were obtained using RNA transcripts as template. First-round RT-PCR used HTBI primers; second-round multiplex PCR followed. TCRdb redid the calling of the multiplex PCR reads with MiXCR, one entry per CDR3 protein. The sample lists under 200,000 distinct CDR3 sequences; over 35% were seen once. The CDR3 consists of 13 residues. V lost 9 bases and J 0 bases, leaving 11 bases between the germline ends. Germline V gives CDR1 SEHNR, CDR2 FQNEAQ (reference sequence). The starting material, over 8.5 ml of fresh peripheral blood, provided the PBMCs.

This chain connects TRBV7-9 to TRBJ1-1; D gene unclear. This receptor was obtained from a woman between 40 and 50 years old with Graves' ophthalmopathy. Input material: peripheral blood. CDR3 sequence (DNA): TGTGCCAGTGCGAAGCCCGTGAACACTGAAGCTTTCTTT. Protein sequence: CASAKPVNTEAFF.